Below, 29 T cell receptor beta chains from the same sample are listed, as sequenced in a study of T cells in Graves' hyperthyroidism and ophthalmopathy. Using RNA transcripts as the source, TCR beta CDR3 regions were amplified. Using the HTBI primer set, a first-round RT-PCR was run on the TCR CDR3. TCRdb used MiXCR to reprocess the multiplex PCR reads, holding one entry per CDR3 protein. Of under 350,000 distinct CDR3 sequences in the sample, 21% were seen once. Sequencing was done on a sample of blood. The receptors stem from a woman in her fifties or sixties with Graves' hyperthyroidism.

This clonotype has more than one count but fewer than ten. The CDR3, as DNA: TGCGCCAGCAGCCTCTCTAGCGGGAGGGCCTCAAATGAGCAGTTCTTC. Protein product: CASSLSSGRASNEQFF. V is TRBV5-1 and J is TRBJ2-1, with 12 bases aligning to TRBD2. Germline V gene lookup returns CDR1 SGHRS and CDR2 YFSETQ. This CDR3 has 16 amino acids. J gave up 7 bases and V 4 bases, and 9 bases lay outside the gene matches.

Many counts were recorded for this clonotype. The chain combines TRBV20-1 with TRBJ2-3; 10 bases are a match to TRBD2. Germline-derived CDR1 and CDR2 are DFQATT and SNEGSKA (reference sequence). The CDR3 length is 12 residues. The V gene end was trimmed by 2 bases and the J gene end by 10 bases; junction bases not matched to a gene: 3. The CDR3 reads CSARLAGASQYF. The DNA of the CDR3 is TGCAGTGCTAGACTAGCGGGAGCTTCGCAGTATTTT.

A few counts support this clonotype. The chain joins TRBV28 to TRBJ2-1; 10 nucleotides align to TRBD2. In germline, CDR1 is MDHEN, CDR2 SYDVKM. The CDR3 runs to 13 residues. Unmatched junction bases numbered 3, after V lost 8 bases and J lost 5 bases. The CDR3, as DNA: TGTGCCAGCCGTAGCGGGAGGAACAATGAGCAGTTCTTC. The encoded protein is CASRSGRNNEQFF.

The chain carries TRBV28 and TRBJ1-1; 10 bases align to TRBD1. This CDR3 is built from 17 residues. The trim removed 3 bases at V and 10 bases at J, leaving 17 bases unmatched. Germline lookup yields CDR1 MDHEN and CDR2 SYDVKM. CDR3 coding DNA: TGTGCCAGCAGTTTGACCCTGGGGGACAGGGGCGCTCAGGGAGCTTTCTTT. Amino acid sequence: CASSLTLGDRGAQGAFF.

The CDR3 DNA is TGTGCCAGCAGCGTAGGCAGGGGGGCAGGGGCGCTCTATGGCTACACCTTC. The encoded protein is CASSVGRGAGALYGYTF. V is TRBV2 and J is TRBJ1-2, with 7 bases matching TRBD1. Germline V gives CDR1 SNHLY, CDR2 FYNNEI. CDR3 length: 17 residues. The trim removed 6 bases at V and 4 bases at J, leaving 17 bases unmatched.

This clonotype was seen only a few times. This chain uses TRBV14 with TRBJ2-1; no reliable D call. CDR1 SGHDN and CDR2 FVKESK come from the germline V gene. The V gene lost 1 base and the J gene lost 15 bases, with 16 bases spanning the gap. The CDR3 extends over 13 amino acids. The chain's CDR3 is CASSQVPPGEWFF. In nucleotides, the CDR3 is TGTGCCAGCAGCCAAGTCCCCCCGGGCGAGTGGTTCTTC. Looking up the rest from reference TRBV14 and TRBJ2-1 gives the full variable domain: EAGVTQFPSHSVIEKGQTVTLRCDPISGHDNLYWYRRVMGKEIKFLLHFVKESKQDESGMPNNRFLAERTGGTYSTLKVQPAELEDSGVYFCASSQVPPGEWFFGPGTRLTVL.

This clonotype was seen only a few times. V gene TRBV20-1 combines with J gene TRBJ2-3; 8 nucleotides agree with TRBD1. The ends lost 6 bases at V and 6 bases at J; junction bases unmatched: 2. CDR3 length: 11 residues. Germline CDR1 is DFQATT and CDR2 is SNEGSKA (reference sequence). As DNA, the CDR3 is TGCAGTGCAAGGACAGGGGATACGCAGTATTTT. Residues: CSARTGDTQYF.

This clonotype was counted a single time. The chain links TRBV18 to TRBJ2-1, with 11 nucleotides matching TRBD2. Germline trimming cut 3 bases from V and 7 bases from J; bases unmatched to any gene: 14. The CDR3 is 18 residues long. Looked up from germline, CDR1 is KGHSH and CDR2 is LQKENI. The CDR3 here is CASSPTLGLAEGGNEQFF. For the CDR3, the DNA is TGTGCCAGCTCACCGACCTTGGGACTAGCGGAGGGAGGGAATGAGCAGTTCTTC.

This clonotype was detected many times. The rearrangement joins TRBV5-6 to TRBJ2-4; D is uncertain. The length of the CDR3 is 14 residues. Trimming removed 4 bases from V and 6 bases from J, with 14 bases in between. Germline V gene sequence: CDR1 SGHDT, CDR2 YYEEEE. Written as DNA, the CDR3 is TGTGCCAGCAGCCAAGATATATGGGGAAACATTCAGTACTTC. Translation: CASSQDIWGNIQYF.

The chain couples TRBV19 to TRBJ2-7; TRBD1 might be the D (6 bases). The CDR3 covers 14 residues. The ends were cut back, 1 base at V and 6 bases at J, with 13 bases in the middle. Germline assignment: CDR1 LNHDA and CDR2 SQIVND (reference sequence). CDR3 in DNA: TGTGCCAGTAGTATAGGCAGGGGCGGACTCGAGCAGTACTTC. Translated: CASSIGRGGLEQYF.

This chain connects TRBV5-1 to TRBJ1-3; possible D gene TRBD1, 5 bases. CDR1 and CDR2 from the germline V gene are SGHRS and YFSETQ. Between the trimmed V and J ends, which lost 0 bases and 4 bases, there was a span of 14 bases. CDR3 size: 16 residues. The CDR3 sequence is CASSLEGARLGNTIYF. In DNA form, the CDR3 reads TGCGCCAGCAGCTTGGAAGGGGCCAGATTAGGAAACACCATATATTTT. Supplemented by reference TRBV5-1 and TRBJ1-3, the full variable domain reads KAGVTQTPRYLIKTRGQQVTLSCSPISGHRSVSWYQQTPGQGLQFLFEYFSETQRNKGNFPGRFSGRQFSNSRSEMNVSTLELGDSALYLCASSLEGARLGNTIYFGEGSWLTVV.

This clonotype was seen many times. This chain links TRBV20-1 with TRBJ1-1; D may be TRBD1 (5 bases). V lost 3 bases, J lost 8 bases, and 22 bases lay in between. The CDR3 totals 15 residues. Looked up from germline, CDR1 is DFQATT and CDR2 is SNEGSKA (reference sequence). CDR3 amino acids: CSARTRGDPRREAFF. Written as DNA, the CDR3 is TGCAGTGCTAGGACAAGAGGGGACCCAAGGAGGGAAGCTTTCTTT.

This clonotype has at least ten counts. The rearrangement uses TRBV6-1 and TRBJ2-3, with unresolved D. This CDR3 spans 16 amino acids. CDR1 and CDR2 (germline): MNHNS, SASEGT. V lost 2 bases and J lost 0, with 12 bases in between. CDR3 bases: TGTGCCAGCAGTGAATTAAGGGCGTTTAGCACAGATACGCAGTATTTT. This codes for CASSELRAFSTDTQYF.

This clonotype was counted a single time. This may be a read error: a much more frequent sequence differs by one nucleotide. The genes are TRBV4-1 and TRBJ1-3; 7 bases agree with TRBD1. CDR1 and CDR2 (germline): MGHRA, YSYEKL. Trimming took 0 bases from V and 9 from J; bases not matched to a gene: 8. The CDR3 has 15 residues. The CDR3: CASSQDLTGISTIYF. CDR3 sequence (DNA): TGCGCCAGCAGCCAAGACCTGACAGGGATCAGCACCATATATTTT.

This clonotype was seen many times. The chain couples TRBV12-3 or TRBV12-4 to TRBJ2-7, with 7 bases that match TRBD1. V was pared by 6 bases and J by 6 bases, with 11 bases of the junction left unmatched. CDR3 length equals 14 residues. The CDR3 is CASSPVRGHLEQYF. CDR3 in DNA: TGTGCCAGCAGCCCCGTAAGGGGGCACCTCGAGCAGTACTTC.

The CDR3 sequence: CASSHRGGAGDYGYTF. The CDR3 coding sequence is TGTGCCAGCAGCCACCGTGGGGGGGCCGGGGACTATGGCTACACCTTC. The chain uses TRBV3-1 and TRBJ1-2; D possibly corresponds to TRBD1 (6 bases). The length of the CDR3 is 16 residues. Germline values: CDR1 LGHDT, CDR2 YNNKEL (reference sequence). With 3 bases removed from V and 3 bases from J, the gap between germline ends came to 17 bases.

Ten or more counts support this clonotype. The chain joins TRBV20-1 to TRBJ2-7, with 8 bases fitting TRBD2. The V and J ends lost 3 bases and 2 bases, in that order; junction bases with no gene match: 12. Germline values: CDR1 DFQATT, CDR2 SNEGSKA (reference sequence). CDR3 size: 16 residues. The CDR3 coding sequence is TGCAGTGCTAGCCCCGGGGTAGCGGGGACCCCCTACGAGCAGTACTTC. This codes for CSASPGVAGTPYEQYF.

A few counts support this clonotype. The chain carries TRBV18 and TRBJ2-6, with D tentatively TRBD2 (6 bases). Germline loops: CDR1 KGHSH, CDR2 LQKENI. V was trimmed by 1 base and J by 0 bases, leaving 10 bases between them. The CDR3 has 17 residues. In DNA form, the CDR3 reads TGTGCCAGCTCACCACAGCGGGTGAGCTCTGGGGCCAACGTCCTGACTTTC. Protein sequence: CASSPQRVSSGANVLTF.

Regarding this clonotype: The junction differs from germline at one of its ends, possibly a read error. The chain is built from TRBV19 and TRBJ1-5; a weak D match, TRBD1 (6 bases). Germline CDR1 is LNHDA and CDR2 is SQIVND (reference sequence). The CDR3 loop spans 14 amino acids. The CDR3 sequence is CTSSIISGVQPQHF. In DNA form, the CDR3 reads TGTACCAGTAGTATAATTTCAGGGGTTCAGCCCCAGCATTTT. The variable domain in full, with the rest retrieved from reference TRBV19 and TRBJ1-5, is DGGITQSPKYLFRKEGQNVTLSCEQNLNHDAMYWYRQDPGQGLRLIYYSQIVNDFQKGDIAEGYSVSREKKESFPLTVTSAQKNPTAFYLCTSSIISGVQPQHFGDGTRLSIL.

This clonotype occurred many times. The genes are TRBV3-1 and TRBJ1-4; no clear D. The CDR3 is 17 amino acids. V was cut by 5 bases and J by 4 bases, with 20 bases left in between. Germline loops: CDR1 LGHDT, CDR2 YNNKEL (reference sequence). CDR3 sequence reads: CASSFDTFSYGNEKLFF. CDR3 nucleotide sequence: TGTGCCAGCAGCTTCGACACCTTTTCCTACGGTAATGAAAAACTGTTTTTT. Based on the CDR3 plus reference TRBV3-1 and TRBJ1-4, the full variable domain is DTAVSQTPKYLVTQMGNDKSIKCEQNLGHDTMYWYKQDSKKFLKIMFSYNNKELIINETVPNRFSPKSPDKAHLNLHINSLELGDSAVYFCASSFDTFSYGNEKLFFGSGTQLSVL.

The rearrangement links TRBV28 to TRBJ1-1; 7 nucleotides align to TRBD1. V lost 6 bases to trimming and J lost 1 base; unmatched junction nucleotides: 8. In germline, CDR1 is MDHEN, CDR2 SYDVKM. The CDR3 is 15 residues long. The CDR3 sequence: CASSPNRGWNTEAFF. The CDR3 DNA follows: TGTGCCAGCAGCCCGAACAGGGGATGGAACACTGAAGCTTTCTTT.

V usage is TRBV6-1 and J usage is TRBJ1-4; D uncertain. Germline values: CDR1 MNHNS, CDR2 SASEGT. V lost 6 bases and J 3 bases, leaving 8 bases between the germline ends. The CDR3 is 13 amino acids. As DNA, the CDR3 is TGTGCCAGCAGGATAACCGCTAATGAAAAACTGTTTTTT. Residues: CASRITANEKLFF.

This clonotype was counted many times. The chain uses TRBV5-1 and TRBJ1-3; the D gene is possibly TRBD1 (6 bases). V shed 4 bases and J shed 4 bases, with 12 bases lying between them. The CDR3 consists of 14 residues. The germline V gene encodes CDR1 SGHRS and CDR2 YFSETQ. CDR3 DNA: TGCGCCAGCAGCCCCGGGACAAACGGAAACACCATATATTTT. This translates into CASSPGTNGNTIYF.

The table lists this clonotype with many counts. V and J are TRBV7-9 and TRBJ2-3; TRBD2 is a possible D gene (6 bases). With 5 bases removed from V and 4 bases from J, the gap between germline ends came to 13 bases. The CDR3 is made up of 14 amino acids. Germline V CDR1 and CDR2: SEHNR, FQNEAQ (reference sequence). The chain's CDR3 is CASSPREIADTQYF. The CDR3 DNA is TGTGCCAGCAGCCCACGGGAGATCGCAGATACGCAGTATTTT. Variable domain in full (rest from reference TRBV7-9 and TRBJ2-3): DTGVSQNPRHKITKRGQNVTFRCDPISEHNRLYWYRQTLGQGPEFLTYFQNEAQLEKSRLLSDRFSAERPKGSFSTLEIQRTEQGDSAMYLCASSPREIADTQYFGPGTRLTVL.

This clonotype is a singleton in its sample. The rearrangement links TRBV2 to TRBJ2-1; the match to TRBD1 covers 9 bases. V lost 5 bases, J lost 9 bases, and 8 bases stayed unmatched. Germline V lookup: CDR1 SNHLY, CDR2 FYNNEI. CDR3 length: 14 amino acids. CDR3 loop: CASSRTRQGGEQFF. CDR3 DNA: TGTGCCAGCAGTCGGACCCGACAGGGGGGTGAGCAGTTCTTC.

V and J are TRBV6-1 and TRBJ1-1, with 8 bases fitting TRBD1. The V gene end was trimmed by 5 bases and the J gene end by 0 bases; junction bases not matched to a gene: 8. The CDR3 totals 16 residues. From germline, CDR1 is MNHNS and CDR2 SASEGT. The DNA of the CDR3 is TGTGCCAGCAGTCGACAGGGGATTGGAATGAACACTGAAGCTTTCTTT. It codes for CASSRQGIGMNTEAFF.

This clonotype showed up many times. The J gene is TRBJ2-3, the V gene TRBV7-3, with D possibly being TRBD2 (6 bases). Germline V gene sequence: CDR1 SGHTA, CDR2 FQGTGA. The germline V and J ends were trimmed by 5 bases and 10 bases, with 19 bases remaining between them. CDR3 length equals 14 residues. The CDR3 loop is CASSPGLKPFSQYF. The CDR3 nucleotides are TGTGCCAGCAGCCCCGGACTAAAACCCTTTTCGCAGTATTTT.

The chain links TRBV5-6 to TRBJ2-3, with D unresolved. Per germline, CDR1 SGHDT and CDR2 YYEEEE. Trimming shortened V by 2 bases and J by 8 bases, and 15 bases separated the two germline ends. This CDR3 has 14 residues. DNA of the CDR3: TGTGCCAGCAGCTTTAGCACAATTTGGCGTACGCAGTATTTT. It translates to CASSFSTIWRTQYF.

This clonotype was detected many times. This chain joins TRBV20-1 and TRBJ1-4, with D maybe TRBD1 (5 bases). CDR1 and CDR2 (germline): DFQATT, SNEGSKA (reference sequence). Trimming pared 3 bases from V and 7 bases from J, leaving 12 bases between. The CDR3 loop spans 13 amino acids. The CDR3 DNA is TGCAGTGCTAGCCCCAGGGTGGGTGAAAAACTGTTTTTT. Residues: CSASPRVGEKLFF.